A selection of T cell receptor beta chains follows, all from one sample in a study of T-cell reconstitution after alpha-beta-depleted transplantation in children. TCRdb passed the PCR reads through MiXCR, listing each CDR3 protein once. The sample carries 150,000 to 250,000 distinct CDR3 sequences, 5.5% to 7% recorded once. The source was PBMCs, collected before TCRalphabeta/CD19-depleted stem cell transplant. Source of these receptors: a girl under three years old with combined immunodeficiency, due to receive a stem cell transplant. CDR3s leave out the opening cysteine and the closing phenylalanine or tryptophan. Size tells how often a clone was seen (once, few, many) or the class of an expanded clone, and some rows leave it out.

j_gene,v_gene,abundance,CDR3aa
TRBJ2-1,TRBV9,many,ASSPQTIPGTNEQF
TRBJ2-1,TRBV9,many,ASSVSGTSSNEQF
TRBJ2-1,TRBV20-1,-,SANSLKKYEQF
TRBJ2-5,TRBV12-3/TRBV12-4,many,ASSLWSSGSWETQY
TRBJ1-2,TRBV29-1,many,SVEDWMRGGYGYT
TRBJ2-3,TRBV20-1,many,SAIGALALSTDTQY
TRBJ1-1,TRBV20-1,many,SALQGTHTEAF
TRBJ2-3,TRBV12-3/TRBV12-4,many,ASRGGFASSTDTQY
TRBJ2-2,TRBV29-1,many,SVSGPLSGELF
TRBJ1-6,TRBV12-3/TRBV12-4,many,ASWDSEESLH
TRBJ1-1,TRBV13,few,ASSLSVSPRVQGRMNTEAF
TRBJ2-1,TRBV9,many,ASSGTGSMSHEQF
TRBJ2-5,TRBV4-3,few,ASSQGSGTSGGETQY